Only a few counts were recorded for the clone carrying this T cell receptor beta chain. Its antigen is still unknown. This record belongs to a study of T cell repertoires in cytomegalovirus infection. Study as a whole: Recently identified HLA-C-restricted CMV epitopes and well-studied HLA-B-restricted CMV epitopes were used by the study. CMV infection plus the matching HLA type was flagged by public TCR beta signatures. General observations from the study: Predominance within the ex vivo response was attributable to HLA-C-restricted CMV-specific TCR beta clonotypes. The study identified carriers of CMV plus the relevant HLA from cumulative public TCR beta family frequency.

TCRdb re-called the reads with MiXCR, one entry per CDR3 protein. This table has about 310,000 distinct CDR3 sequences, 20% to 25% appearing once. Trimming took 8 bases from V and 5 from J, leaving 15 bases between them. The CDR3 is 13 amino acids. The germline V gene has CDR1 MDHEN and CDR2 SYDVKM. Sequences were derived from cultured PBMCs, sampled from culture after CMV antigen stimulation. The receptor comes from a human donor in good health (CMV status not recorded). Some clones in this sample may be carry-over from other donors' samples. The V call is TRBV28, the J call TRBJ1-1, with a weak D call TRBD1 (6 bases). CDR3 DNA sequence: TGTGCCAGCGGGTCCGGGGGGCGAACTGAAGCTTTCTTT. Encoded protein: CASGSGGRTEAFF.